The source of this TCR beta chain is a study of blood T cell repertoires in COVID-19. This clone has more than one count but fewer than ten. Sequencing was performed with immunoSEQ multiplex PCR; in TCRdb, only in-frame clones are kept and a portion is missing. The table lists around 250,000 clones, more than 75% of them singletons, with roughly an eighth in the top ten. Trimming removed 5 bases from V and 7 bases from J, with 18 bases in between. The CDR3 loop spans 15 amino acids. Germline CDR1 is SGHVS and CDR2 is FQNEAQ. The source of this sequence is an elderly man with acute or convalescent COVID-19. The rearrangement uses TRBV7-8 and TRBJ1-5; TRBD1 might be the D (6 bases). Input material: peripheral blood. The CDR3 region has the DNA TGTGCCAGCAGCCGACAGACAGGACCCCTCCAGCCCCAGCATTTT. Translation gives CASSRQTGPLQPQHF.